The TCR beta chain under discussion was sequenced for a study of identifying expanded T cells in peripheral blood. Study-level findings and limits: Across healthy donors, higher total template counts meant significantly greater roughly two-week count variance. Technical replicates showed roughly 1.2 changed clones; two weeks roughly 16; four weeks 19.

The germline CDR1 and CDR2 sequences are MNHNY and SVGAGI (reference sequence). The V and J ends lost 4 bases and 0 bases, in that order; junction bases with no gene match: 5. The CDR3 covers 15 residues. Details on this clone: Antigen specificity is unknown.

No infections or other immune events were documented during collection. Produced via immunoSEQ multiplex PCR; TCRdb's table is partial and in-frame only. The data hold about 130,000 clones, with less than 90% observed a single time. This TCR derives from a person aged 18 to 75 in good health. Sequences were obtained from blood. The chain employs TRBV6-6 and TRBJ1-2, with 7 bases that match TRBD1. CDR3 in amino acids: CASSSGQHTNYGYTF. As DNA, the CDR3 is TGTGCCAGCAGTTCGGGACAGCATACTAACTATGGCTACACCTTC.